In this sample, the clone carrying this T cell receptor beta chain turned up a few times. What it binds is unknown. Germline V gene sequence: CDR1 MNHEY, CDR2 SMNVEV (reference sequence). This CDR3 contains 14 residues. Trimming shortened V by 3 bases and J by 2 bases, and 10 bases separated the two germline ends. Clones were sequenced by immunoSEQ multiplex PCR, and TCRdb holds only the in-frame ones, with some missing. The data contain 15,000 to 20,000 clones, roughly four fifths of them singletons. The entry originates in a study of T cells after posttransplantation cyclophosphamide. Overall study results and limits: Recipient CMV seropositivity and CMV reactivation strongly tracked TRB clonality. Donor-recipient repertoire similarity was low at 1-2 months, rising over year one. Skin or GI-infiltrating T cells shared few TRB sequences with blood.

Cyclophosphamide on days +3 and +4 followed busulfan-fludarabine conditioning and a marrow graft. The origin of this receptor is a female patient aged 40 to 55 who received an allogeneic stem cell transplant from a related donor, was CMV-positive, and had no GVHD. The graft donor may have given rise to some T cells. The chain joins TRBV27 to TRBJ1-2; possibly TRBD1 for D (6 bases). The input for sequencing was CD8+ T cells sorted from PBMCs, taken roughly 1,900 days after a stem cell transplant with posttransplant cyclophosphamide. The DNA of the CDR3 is TGTGCCAGCAGTTTGATAGGGGGAAACTATGGCTACACCTTC. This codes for CASSLIGGNYGYTF.